This T cell receptor beta chain was retrieved from a study of blood T cell repertoires in COVID-19. In the study overall: T cells, B-cell-depleted T cells, or PBMCs supplied cDNA or gDNA.

As handled by the study authors: Estimation of nucleated cell counts was performed using reference gene primer amplification. The repertoire was sequenced with immunoSEQ multiplex PCR; TCRdb's copy has only in-frame clones and lacks some. V, J and clone size derive from that table, while D and trimming were established from the DNA sequence. The table has some 260,000 clones, under 90% seen once. The CDR3 is 15 amino acids. Germline V gives CDR1 MNHEY, CDR2 SVGAGI. V lost 4 bases, J lost 0 bases, and 10 bases lay in between. This sequence originates from a woman younger than 35 with acute or convalescent COVID-19. Sequencing input: peripheral blood. The genes are TRBV6-5 and TRBJ1-3; no firm D call. The CDR3, as DNA: TGTGCCAGCAGTTCTTCAGACACCTCTGGAAACACCATATATTTT. Its translation: CASSSSDTSGNTIYF.